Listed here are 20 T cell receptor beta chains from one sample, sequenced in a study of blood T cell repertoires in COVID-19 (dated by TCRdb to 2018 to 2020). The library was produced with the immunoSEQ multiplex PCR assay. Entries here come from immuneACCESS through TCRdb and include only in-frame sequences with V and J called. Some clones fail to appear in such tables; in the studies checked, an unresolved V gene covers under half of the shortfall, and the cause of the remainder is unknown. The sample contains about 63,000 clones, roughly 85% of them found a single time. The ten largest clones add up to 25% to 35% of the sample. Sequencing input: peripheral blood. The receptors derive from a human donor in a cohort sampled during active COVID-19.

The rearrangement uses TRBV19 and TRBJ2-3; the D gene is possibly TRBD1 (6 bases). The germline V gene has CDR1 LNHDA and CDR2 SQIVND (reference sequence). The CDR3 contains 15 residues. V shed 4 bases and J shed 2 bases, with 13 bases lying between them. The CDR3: CASSTGRDTTDTQYF. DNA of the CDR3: TGTGCCAGTAGTACCGGCAGGGACACCACAGATACGCAGTATTTT.

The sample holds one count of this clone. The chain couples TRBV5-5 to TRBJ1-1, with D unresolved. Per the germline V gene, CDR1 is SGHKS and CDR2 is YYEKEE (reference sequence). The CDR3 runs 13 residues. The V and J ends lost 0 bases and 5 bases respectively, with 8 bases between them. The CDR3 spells CASSLAEVTEAFF. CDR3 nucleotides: TGTGCCAGCAGCTTGGCCGAGGTAACTGAAGCTTTCTTT.

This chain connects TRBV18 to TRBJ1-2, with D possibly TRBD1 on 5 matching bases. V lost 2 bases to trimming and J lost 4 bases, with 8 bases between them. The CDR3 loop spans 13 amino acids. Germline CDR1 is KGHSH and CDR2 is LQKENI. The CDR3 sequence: CASSPDTGYGYTF. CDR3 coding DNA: TGTGCCAGCTCACCAGACACAGGCTATGGCTACACCTTC.

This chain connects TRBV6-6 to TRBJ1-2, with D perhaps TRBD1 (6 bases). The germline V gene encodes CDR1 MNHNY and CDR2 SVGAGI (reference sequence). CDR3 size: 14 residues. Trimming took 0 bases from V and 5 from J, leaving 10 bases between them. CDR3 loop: CASSYSNRDYGYTF. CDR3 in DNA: TGTGCCAGCAGTTACTCGAACAGGGATTATGGCTACACCTTC.

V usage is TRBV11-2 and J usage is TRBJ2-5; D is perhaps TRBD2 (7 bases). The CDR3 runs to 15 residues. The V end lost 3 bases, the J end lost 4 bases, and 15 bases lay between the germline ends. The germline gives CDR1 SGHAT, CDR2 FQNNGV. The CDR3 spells CASSFWGQRGETQYF. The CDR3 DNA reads TGTGCCAGCAGCTTTTGGGGGCAGCGGGGAGAGACCCAGTACTTC. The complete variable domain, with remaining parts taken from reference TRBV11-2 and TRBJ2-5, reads EAGVAQSPRYKIIEKRQSVAFWCNPISGHATLYWYQQILGQGPKLLIQFQNNGVVDDSQLPKDRFSAERLKGVDSTLKIQPAKLEDSAVYLCASSFWGQRGETQYFGPGTRLLVL.

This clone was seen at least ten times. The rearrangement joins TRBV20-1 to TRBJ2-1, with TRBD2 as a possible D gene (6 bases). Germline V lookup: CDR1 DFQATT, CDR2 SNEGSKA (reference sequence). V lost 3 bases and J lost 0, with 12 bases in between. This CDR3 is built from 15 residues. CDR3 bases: TGCAGTGCTAGTCTTGGGCGGGGCTCCTACAATGAGCAGTTCTTC. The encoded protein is CSASLGRGSYNEQFF.

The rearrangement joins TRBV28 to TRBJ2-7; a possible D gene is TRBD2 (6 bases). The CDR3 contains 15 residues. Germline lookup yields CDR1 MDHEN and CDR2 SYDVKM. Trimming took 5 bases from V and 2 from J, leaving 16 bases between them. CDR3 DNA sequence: TGTGCCAGCAGTCCAGGTAGCGGTCCCCCCTACGAGCAGTACTTC. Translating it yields CASSPGSGPPYEQYF.

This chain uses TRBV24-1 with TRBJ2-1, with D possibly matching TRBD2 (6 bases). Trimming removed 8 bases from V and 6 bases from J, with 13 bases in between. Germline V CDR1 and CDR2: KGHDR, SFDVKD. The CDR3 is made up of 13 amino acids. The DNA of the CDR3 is TGTGCCACCATAGGGACTGCCTCCAATGAGCAGTTCTTC. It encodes CATIGTASNEQFF.

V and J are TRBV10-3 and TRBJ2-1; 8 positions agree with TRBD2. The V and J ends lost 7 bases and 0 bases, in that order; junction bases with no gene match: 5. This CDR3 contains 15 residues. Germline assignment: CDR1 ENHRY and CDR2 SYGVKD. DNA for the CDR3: TGTGCCATCACCCCGGGAGGGAGCTCCTACAATGAGCAGTTCTTC. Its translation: CAITPGGSSYNEQFF.

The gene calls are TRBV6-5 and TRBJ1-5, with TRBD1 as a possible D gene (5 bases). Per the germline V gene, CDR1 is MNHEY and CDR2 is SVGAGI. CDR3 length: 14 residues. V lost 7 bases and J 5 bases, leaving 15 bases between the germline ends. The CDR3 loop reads CASTPGEGYQPQHF. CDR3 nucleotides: TGTGCCAGCACCCCCGGGGAGGGGTATCAGCCCCAGCATTTT.

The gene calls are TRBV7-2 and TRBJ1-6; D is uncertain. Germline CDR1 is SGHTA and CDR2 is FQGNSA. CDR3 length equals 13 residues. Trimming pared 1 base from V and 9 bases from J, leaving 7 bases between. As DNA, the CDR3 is TGTGCCAGCAGCTTAGATCGGGGTTCACCCCTCCACTTT. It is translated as CASSLDRGSPLHF.

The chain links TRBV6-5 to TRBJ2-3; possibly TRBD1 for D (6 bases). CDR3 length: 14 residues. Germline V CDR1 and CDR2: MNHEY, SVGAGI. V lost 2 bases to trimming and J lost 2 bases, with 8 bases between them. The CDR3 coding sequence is TGTGCCAGCAGTTACCGGGACACCACAGATACGCAGTATTTT. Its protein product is CASSYRDTTDTQYF.

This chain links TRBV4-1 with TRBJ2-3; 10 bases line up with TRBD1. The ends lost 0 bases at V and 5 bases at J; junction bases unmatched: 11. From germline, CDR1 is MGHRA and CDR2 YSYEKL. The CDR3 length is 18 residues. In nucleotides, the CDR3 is TGCGCCAGCAGCCAAGACCGAGGTGACAGGGGGCGCAGAGATACGCAGTATTTT. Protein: CASSQDRGDRGRRDTQYF.

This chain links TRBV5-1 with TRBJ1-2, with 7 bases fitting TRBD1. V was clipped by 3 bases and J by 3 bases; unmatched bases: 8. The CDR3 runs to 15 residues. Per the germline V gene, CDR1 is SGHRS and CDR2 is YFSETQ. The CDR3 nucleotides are TGCGCCAGCAGCTCATCCGGGACAGCGGACTATGGCTACACCTTC. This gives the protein CASSSSGTADYGYTF.

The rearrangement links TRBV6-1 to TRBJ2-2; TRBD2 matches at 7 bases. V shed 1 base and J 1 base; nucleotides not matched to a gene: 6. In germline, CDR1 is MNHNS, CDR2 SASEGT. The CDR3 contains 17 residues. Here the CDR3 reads CASSEDASSGNTGELFF. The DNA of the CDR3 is TGTGCCAGCAGTGAAGACGCTTCTAGCGGGAACACCGGGGAGCTGTTTTTT.

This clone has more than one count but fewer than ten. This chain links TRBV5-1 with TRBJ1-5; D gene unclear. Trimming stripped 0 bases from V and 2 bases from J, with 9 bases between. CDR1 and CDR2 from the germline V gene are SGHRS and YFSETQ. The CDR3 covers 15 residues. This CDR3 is CASSLDGMGNQPQHF. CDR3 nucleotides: TGCGCCAGCAGCTTGGACGGTATGGGCAATCAGCCCCAGCATTTT.

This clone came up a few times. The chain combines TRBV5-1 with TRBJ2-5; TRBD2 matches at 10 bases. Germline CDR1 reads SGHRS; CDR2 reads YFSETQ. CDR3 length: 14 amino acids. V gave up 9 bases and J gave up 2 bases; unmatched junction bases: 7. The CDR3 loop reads CATGELAGQETQYF. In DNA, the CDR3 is TGCGCCACGGGAGAACTAGCGGGACAAGAGACCCAGTACTTC.

The CDR3 bases are TGTGCCAGCAGCTCCGGCGAGGGTGGCTACACCTTC. Translation: CASSSGEGGYTF. The V call is TRBV11-3, the J call TRBJ1-2; D gene ambiguous. Trimming took 4 bases from V and 7 from J, leaving 10 bases between them. From germline, CDR1 is SGHNT and CDR2 YENEEA. The CDR3 sequence is 12 residues long.

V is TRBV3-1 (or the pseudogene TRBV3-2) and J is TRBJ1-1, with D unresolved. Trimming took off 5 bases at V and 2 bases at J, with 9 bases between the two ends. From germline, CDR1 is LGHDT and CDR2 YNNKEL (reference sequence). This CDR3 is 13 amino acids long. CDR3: CASSAHRNTEAFF. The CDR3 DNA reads TGTGCCAGCAGCGCGCATCGAAACACTGAAGCTTTCTTT.

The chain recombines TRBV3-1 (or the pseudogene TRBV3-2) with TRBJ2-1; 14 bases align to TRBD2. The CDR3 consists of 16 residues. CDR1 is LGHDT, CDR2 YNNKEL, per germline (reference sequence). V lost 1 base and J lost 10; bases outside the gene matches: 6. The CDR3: CASSQGRGLAGVEQFF. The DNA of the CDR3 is TGTGCCAGCAGCCAAGGGAGGGGACTAGCGGGAGTAGAGCAGTTCTTC.